This T cell receptor beta chain came from a study of blood T cell repertoires in COVID-19. Background on the study: Whether acute or convalescent, the COVID-19 samples came from the United States, Italy and Spain.

Authors' data handling: From reference gene primer amplification, estimates of nucleated cell counts were derived. Repertoires were generated with immunoSEQ multiplex PCR, while TCRdb's copy carries only in-frame clones and drops some. The V and J calls and the clone size are those of that table, but D and trimming were determined from the DNA. Of tens of thousands of clones listed, 88% are singletons. Germline CDR1 GTSNPN, CDR2 SVGIG (reference sequence). Trimming removed 4 bases at V and 7 bases at J, with 13 bases between. The CDR3 is 13 residues long. Sequencing was done on a sample of peripheral blood. The origin of this receptor is a woman in her seventies with acute or convalescent COVID-19. The V and J genes are TRBV30 and TRBJ2-2; D might be TRBD1 (6 bases). The CDR3 region has the DNA TGTGCCTGGACCCTGGGGGCCGGCGGGGAGCTGTTTTTT. Residues: CAWTLGAGGELFF.